A selection of T cell receptor beta chains follows, all from one sample in a study of control samples from healthy donors and cancer patients. Assay: immunoSEQ multiplex PCR; the TCRdb copy retains only in-frame clones and omits some. The table lists about 85,000 clones, about 89% of them singletons, with 7.5% to 8% in the top ten. Sequencing input: blood. These receptor sequences come from a woman aged 60-75 years in good health. Both conserved end residues are trimmed from each CDR3.

TRBV5-1	TRBJ1-2	ASSSTGQGAGYT
TRBV7-2	TRBJ2-2	ASSPLVSGELF
TRBV2	TRBJ2-1	ASSAASGVGNEQF
TRBV5-6	TRBJ2-2	ASSLGPTGELF
TRBV5-4	TRBJ1-1	ASRGSPDTEAF
TRBV14	TRBJ2-7	ASSLDRGSSYEQY
TRBV12-5	TRBJ1-4	ASGTTEGRDITEKLF
TRBV24-1	TRBJ1-5	ATSDDRTDYSNQPQH
TRBV4-2	TRBJ1-1	ASSQDEGQGTLKGF
TRBV10-3	TRBJ1-5	AISESGPERQPQH
TRBV2	TRBJ2-1	ASSDDRYNEQF
TRBV19	TRBJ2-2	ASSLQRGTGELF
TRBV19	TRBJ2-1	ATHRAGGLHSYNEQF
TRBV5-8	TRBJ1-2	ASSLWGIYT
TRBV7-8	TRBJ1-3	ASSLASQGNSGNTIY
TRBV19	TRBJ1-2	ASSIRNHPYGYT
TRBV15	TRBJ1-1	ATSRGGSLNTEAF
TRBV2	TRBJ2-3	ASSGPPGVQGANTQY
TRBV7-6	TRBJ1-5	ASSPLVGVNQPQH
TRBV5-4	TRBJ1-2	ASSLTGQGYGYT
TRBV10-3	TRBJ1-2	AISRDSYGYT
TRBV7-8	TRBJ2-2	ASSLFGIPNTGELF
TRBV9	TRBJ2-3	ASSPLAGADTDTQY
TRBV28	TRBJ2-5	ASSLTGTETQY
TRBV28	TRBJ1-2	ASSFPGHRAGGYT
TRBV14	TRBJ2-5	ASSPGLAGGETQY
TRBV24-1	TRBJ2-7	ATTRRGRIIYEQY
TRBV7-9	TRBJ1-2	ASSSATGFSFNYGYT
TRBV6-5	TRBJ1-2	ASRTTGGLGGYT
TRBV5-6	TRBJ2-1	ASSLEPTPYNEQF
TRBV5-5	TRBJ2-7	ASSLVKGSSYEQY
TRBV24-1	TRBJ1-2	ATSRDTSSGYT
TRBV4-1	TRBJ2-5	ASSQGIRTSGTGETQY
TRBV2	TRBJ1-4	ASSEAHVKKLF
TRBV6-5	TRBJ1-1	ASSFDREAF
TRBV19	TRBJ1-5	ASSTPTGPQPQH
TRBV7-8	TRBJ1-1	ASSPHRGGTEAF
TRBV14	TRBJ2-5	ASSQVWGNQETQY
TRBV5-1	TRBJ1-2	ASSTTSGTSGGGYT
TRBV19	TRBJ2-3	ASSIVSGGEADTQY
TRBV29-1	TRBJ1-2	SVVREGSYT
TRBV3-1/TRBV3-2	TRBJ2-5	ASSQDRSRGTQY
TRBV4-1	TRBJ2-5	ASSQDLGDRQETQY
TRBV19	TRBJ1-1	ASGYRGGTEAF
TRBV3-1/TRBV3-2	TRBJ2-3	ASSQDGGQGITDTQY
TRBV5-1	TRBJ2-3	ASSSIYRGEDTQY
TRBV18	TRBJ2-7	ASSDRVPPYEQY
TRBV7-7	TRBJ2-1	ASSLGSGSFNEQF
TRBV5-1	TRBJ2-5	ASSWAWGEKETQY
TRBV5-1	TRBJ2-6	ASSREGTGANVLT
TRBV6-1	TRBJ1-4	ASSDGSANEKLF
TRBV5-1	TRBJ2-7	ASSLSGTSGEQY
TRBV6-2/TRBV6-3	TRBJ2-7	ASSYRGLTRVEQY
TRBV18	TRBJ1-2	ASSRSPGPYGYT
TRBV7-9	TRBJ2-3	ASNRVDTQY